This T cell receptor (beta chain) was captured by sequencing in a study of tumor and adjacent non-tumor tissue in lung cancer. Study-level background: Stage I to III disease affected over nine men and several women aged about 31 to 80. Whole-study results and caveats: Higher tumor TCR diversity was associated with shorter survival.

The library came from three nested PCR rounds adapted from ARM-PCR protocols. MiXCR, applied by TCRdb to the multiplex PCR reads, yields one record per CDR3 protein. The table shows almost 75,000 distinct CDR3 sequences, with about two thirds occurring only once. The template was RNA from unsorted bulk tissue. This non-tumor lung sample came from over 3 cm beyond the tumor edge. Between August and November 2014, newly diagnosed, chemotherapy-naive lung cancer patients underwent thoracic surgery in China. A remark on this clonotype: Its antigen remains unknown.

Looked up from germline, CDR1 is SQVTM and CDR2 is ANQGSEA. J gave up 2 bases and V 1 base, and 7 bases lay outside the gene matches. The CDR3 has 16 residues. This clonotype was sampled from a woman aged 50 to 65 with non-small cell lung cancer. Input material: distant non-tumor lung tissue. V usage is TRBV29-1 and J usage is TRBJ2-3, with TRBD2 matching 9 bases. CDR3: CSVEGGLAGFTDTQYF. The CDR3 DNA is TGCAGCGTTGAAGGGGGGCTAGCGGGATTCACAGATACGCAGTATTTT.